The clone carrying this T cell receptor beta chain has only a few counts. These data come from a study of human T cells and chemical hapten exposure. MiXCR was run by TCRdb on the RACE reads, yielding one entry per CDR3 protein. Seen here are about 120,000 distinct CDR3 sequences, around an eighth observed once, and the top ten hold around 2.8%. V was cut by 5 bases and J by 5 bases, with 10 bases left in between. CDR3 length equals 12 residues. CDR1 and CDR2 from the germline V gene are SGHAT and FQNNGV. Time point specified: pre-sensitization, week 0. The treatment here: therapeutic diphenylcyclopropenone sensitization with weekly scalp DPC. Unfractionated whole blood served as the source for total RNA extraction.

The source of this sequence is a woman aged 18-35 years with alopecia areata. Some clones in this sample may be carry-over from other donors' samples. This sample comprised whole blood, obtained in connection with sensitization to the hapten diphenylcyclopropenone (DPC). This chain links TRBV11-2 with TRBJ2-7; the D is unclear. CDR3 region: CASSRSGNEQYF. Here the CDR3 DNA reads TGTGCCAGCAGCCGATCGGGTAACGAGCAGTACTTC. The full variable domain, its missing parts supplied by reference TRBV11-2 and TRBJ2-7, is EAGVAQSPRYKIIEKRQSVAFWCNPISGHATLYWYQQILGQGPKLLIQFQNNGVVDDSQLPKDRFSAERLKGVDSTLKIQPAKLEDSAVYLCASSRSGNEQYFGPGTRLTVT.